This paragraph reports one T cell receptor (beta chain). Each individual provided 1 to 8 samples (taken pretreatment and on-treatment). This entry comes from a study of PD-L1 blockade in urothelial cancer. Sequencing used immunoSEQ multiplex PCR; TCRdb keeps in-frame clones, though not all of them. The sample contains tens of thousands of clones, approximately 92% of which appear only once. Trimming at V came to 3 bases and at J to 10 bases, leaving 7 bases not matched to a gene. This CDR3 is 15 amino acids long. Per the germline V gene, CDR1 is SNHLY and CDR2 is FYNNEI. J is TRBJ1-4 and V is TRBV2, with 11 bases that match TRBD1. Sequenced here: PBMCs, sampled around atezolizumab (anti-PD-L1) treatment. The TCR originated in a man between 65 and 80 years old with urothelial cancer. The CDR3 sequence: CASSDRTGGLVKLFF. The CDR3 DNA reads TGTGCCAGCAGTGATAGGACAGGGGGCCTCGTAAAACTGTTTTTT.